Below are 14 T cell receptor delta chains sequenced from a single sample in a study of gamma-delta T cells after stem cell transplantation (TCRdb year 2016). The library was generated by RT-PCR. The reads were generated on an Illumina MiSeq. Public reads were reanalyzed in TCRdb with CATT, and rows carrying the same DNA were merged afterwards. In all, the sample holds around 2,500 delta-chain clones, and 15% to 20% of those were seen once. The ten largest clones take up 7.5% to 8% of the sample. Source material: gamma-delta T cells. The receptors come from a human donor. It is not recorded whose cells these are; they may come from a transplant donor.

This clone appeared a few times. At one end, the junction sequence differs from germline, possibly due to a read error. The gene calls are TRDV1 and TRDJ1, with a weak D call TRDD2 (9 bases). The germline V gene has CDR1 TSWWSYY and CDR2 QGS. CDR3 length equals 22 residues. The CDR3 protein is CALRDGPSYWYWGPSNTDKLIF. CDR3 bases: TGTGCTCTTAGGGACGGGCCTTCCTACTGGTACTGGGGGCCCTCGAACACCGATAAACTCATCTTT.

By its share, this clone is large. Other DNA sequences within the sample encode an identical CDR3. The chain couples TRDV2 to TRDJ1; 7 bases line up with TRDD3. The J segment lost 0 bases and the V segment lost 0 bases, leaving 21 bases of the junction unmatched. In germline, CDR1 is GEAIGNYY, CDR2 EKD. The CDR3 sequence is 21 residues long. The CDR3: CACDTVPYNTGESPYTDKLIF. The CDR3 coding sequence is TGTGCCTGTGACACCGTGCCCTACAATACTGGGGAGTCGCCGTACACCGATAAACTCATCTTT.

As for this clone: A read error is the likely source, as a far larger clone sits one nucleotide away. The chain employs TRDV2 and TRDJ3; D call uncertain. The germline CDR1 and CDR2 sequences are GEAIGNYY and EKD. The CDR3 has 15 residues. The DNA for the CDR3 is TGTGCCTGTGCCACCGTGATCAGCGACACCCGACAGATGTTTTTC. It specifies CACATVISDTRQMFF.

Only a few counts were recorded for this clone. The V gene is TRDV1, the J gene TRDJ1, with 10 bases identical to TRDD3. Germline CDR1 and CDR2: TSWWSYY and QGS. CDR3 size: 18 residues. Trimming took 2 bases from V and 1 from J; bases not matched to a gene: 10. The DNA of the CDR3 is TGTGCTCTTGGGGAATACTGGGGGATGGGGGGCCCCACCGATAAACTCATCTTT. The encoded protein is CALGEYWGMGGPTDKLIF.

This clone was observed a few times. This rearrangement joins TRDV1 to TRDJ1; TRDD2 is a possible D gene (6 bases). V lost 1 base and J lost 3, with 27 bases in between. Germline values: CDR1 TSWWSYY, CDR2 QGS. The CDR3 length is 20 residues. The CDR3 DNA follows: TGTGCTCTTGGGGAACCTCGTTCCGTACTGGAGGTCTCCTTCCCCGATAAACTCATCTTT. Its protein product is CALGEPRSVLEVSFPDKLIF.

V gene TRDV2 combines with J gene TRDJ1, with 8 bases that match TRDD3. The J gene, left out of TCRdb, was set here by checking the DNA against germline. Germline CDR1 and CDR2: GEAIGNYY and EKD. The V gene end was trimmed by 3 bases and the J gene end by 0 bases; junction bases not matched to a gene: 17. The CDR3 spans 19 residues. CDR3 nucleotides: TGTGCCTGTGACTATGGACTGGGGGGTACGCGAACGTACACCGATAAACTCATCTTT. It codes for CACDYGLGGTRTYTDKLIF.

This clone is deemed large. The V call is TRAV29/DV5, the J call TRDJ3, with 13 bases that match TRDD3. Per the germline V gene, CDR1 is NSMFDY and CDR2 is ISSIKDK. V lost 1 base and J lost 0; bases outside the gene matches: 7. There are 20 residues in the CDR3. CDR3 coding DNA: TGTGCAGCAAGCTTGGTACTGGGGGATACGAGCTCCTGGGACACCCGACAGATGTTTTTC. Protein: CAASLVLGDTSSWDTRQMFF.

As concerns this clone: A much larger clone lies a single base off, so this may be a read error. The J gene corresponds to TRDJ3; a V gene call is absent; the DNA was not compared with TRDD3, the D call given in the table. The CDR3 loop spans 20 amino acids. As DNA, the CDR3 is TGTGCCTGTGACACTTACTGGGGGATGCCCCTCTCCTGGGACACCCAACAGATGTTTTTC. This codes for CACDTYWGMPLSWDTQQMFF.

Remarks on this clone: Since a much larger clone is just one base distant, this may be a read error. This chain joins TRDV1 and TRDJ1; TRDD3 matches at 12 bases. TCRdb carries no J gene annotation; the J gene was assigned here by matching the DNA with germline. Germline trimming cut 3 bases from V and 3 bases from J; bases unmatched to any gene: 20. Germline CDR1 reads TSWWSYY; CDR2 reads QGS. The CDR3 runs 21 residues. CDR3 nucleotides: TGTGCTCTTGGGGAGGCCTTCCTAACTCCACTGGGGGATACTCGGGCCGATAAACTCATCTTT. Encoded protein: CALGEAFLTPLGDTRADKLIF.

Note on this clone: A much larger clone sits a single nucleotide away, making a read error possible. The rearrangement links TRDV2 to TRDJ3, with 13 bases fitting TRDD3. TCRdb records no J gene; here it was assigned by comparing the DNA to germline. This CDR3 is built from 23 residues. V was pared by 3 bases and J by 0 bases, with 16 bases of the junction left unmatched. The germline gives CDR1 GEAIGNYY, CDR2 EKD. DNA of the CDR3: TGTGCCTGTGACTACGGCTCCGTACTGGGGGATACGGGGAGCTCCTGGGACACCCGACAGATGTTTTTC. Its protein is CACDYGSVLGDTGSSWDTRQMFF.

As to this clone: This likely reflects a read error, since a far larger clone is one base away. The J gene is TRDJ2, the V gene TRDV3; D uncertain. TCRdb records no J gene; here it was assigned by comparing the DNA to germline. This CDR3 contains 12 residues. Germline CDR1 and CDR2: TVYSNPD and GDNSRS (reference sequence). In DNA, the CDR3 is TGTGCCGCATTACTTTTGACAGCAAAACTCTTCTTT. Its protein product is CAALLLTAKLFF. The variable domain in full, with the rest retrieved from reference TRDV3 and TRDJ2, is CDKVTQSSPDQTVASGSEVVLLCTYDTVYSNPDLFWYRIRPDYSFQFVFYGDNSRSEGADFTQGRFSVKHILTQKAFHLVISPVRTEDSATYYCAALLLTAKLFFGKGTQLIVEP.

Turning to this clone: This may stem from a read error, because a much larger clone lies one nucleotide away. The rearrangement links TRDV1 to TRDJ1; 9 positions agree with TRDD3. This CDR3 comprises 20 residues. CDR1 is TSWWSYY, CDR2 QGS, per germline. CDR3 DNA sequence: TGTGCTCTTGGGGAAGTTTTAGTCCGTACTGGGGGACGATACACCTATAAACTCATCTTT. It yields the protein CALGEVLVRTGGRYTYKLIF.

A word on this clone: A far larger clone differs by one base, so this is likely a read error. Although no V gene was called, TRDJ2 is the J gene; the table's D gene call, TRDD3, was not cross checked with the DNA. The CDR3 sequence is 18 residues long. This chain's CDR3 is CACDTFPLRTGDRVQLFF. In DNA, the CDR3 is TGTGCCTGTGACACCTTCCCTCTCCGTACTGGGGATAGGGTACAACTCTTCTTT.

As to this clone: This may be a read error, as it is one base from a much larger clone. The same CDR3 also results from other DNA sequences found in this sample. The rearrangement uses TRDV2 and TRDJ3; tentatively, D is TRDD3 (5 bases). The CDR3 length is 18 residues. Germline-derived CDR1 and CDR2 are GEAIGNYY and EKD. CDR3 amino acids: CACDTVWEVAWDTRQMFF. The CDR3 DNA follows: TGTGCCTGTGACACCGTCTGGGAGGTCGCCTGGGACACCCGACAGATGTTCTTC.